The source of this T cell receptor beta chain is a study of technical replicates of blood from a handful of donors. Assay: immunoSEQ multiplex PCR; the TCRdb copy retains only in-frame clones and omits some. The table has roughly 97,000 clones, 96% seen once. Germline assignment: CDR1 SGHVS and CDR2 FNYEAQ. This CDR3 region has 16 residues. Trimming took 5 bases from V and 8 from J; bases not matched to a gene: 15. The receptor was derived from a human donor in good health. The sample was T cells isolated from PBMCs. The rearrangement uses TRBV7-6 and TRBJ2-1, with 7 positions matching TRBD2. The CDR3 nucleotides are TGTGCCAGCAGCCTTTATCCGGGGGGAACACTGCATGAGCAGTTCTTC. It specifies CASSLYPGGTLHEQFF.